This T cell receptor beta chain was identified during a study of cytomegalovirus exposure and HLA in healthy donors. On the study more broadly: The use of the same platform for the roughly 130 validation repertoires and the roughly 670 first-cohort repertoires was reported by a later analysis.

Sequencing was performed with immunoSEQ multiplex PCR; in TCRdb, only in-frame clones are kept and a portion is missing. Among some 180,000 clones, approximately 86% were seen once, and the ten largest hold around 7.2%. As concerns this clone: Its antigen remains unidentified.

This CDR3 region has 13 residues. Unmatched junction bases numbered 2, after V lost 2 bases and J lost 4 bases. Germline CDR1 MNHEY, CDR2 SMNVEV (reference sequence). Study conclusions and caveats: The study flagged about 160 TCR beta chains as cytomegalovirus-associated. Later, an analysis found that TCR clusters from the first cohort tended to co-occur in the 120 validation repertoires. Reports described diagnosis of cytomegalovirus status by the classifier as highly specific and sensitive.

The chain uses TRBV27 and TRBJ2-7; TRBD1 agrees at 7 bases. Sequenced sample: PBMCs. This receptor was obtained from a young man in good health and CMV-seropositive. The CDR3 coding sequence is TGTGCCAGCAGTTTAGGCAGGGGGTACGAGCAGTACTTC. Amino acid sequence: CASSLGRGYEQYF.